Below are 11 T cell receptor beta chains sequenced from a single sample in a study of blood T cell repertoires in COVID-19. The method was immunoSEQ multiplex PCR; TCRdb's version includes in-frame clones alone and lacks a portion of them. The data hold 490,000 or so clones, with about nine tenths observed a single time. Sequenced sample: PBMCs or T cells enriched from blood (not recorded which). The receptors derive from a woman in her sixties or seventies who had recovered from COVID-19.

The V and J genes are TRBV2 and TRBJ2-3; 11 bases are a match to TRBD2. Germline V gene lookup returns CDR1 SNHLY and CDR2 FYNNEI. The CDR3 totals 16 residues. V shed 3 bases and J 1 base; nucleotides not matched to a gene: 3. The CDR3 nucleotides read TGTGCCAGCAGTGAGCTGACTAGCGGGGGCACAGATACGCAGTATTTT. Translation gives CASSELTSGGTDTQYF.

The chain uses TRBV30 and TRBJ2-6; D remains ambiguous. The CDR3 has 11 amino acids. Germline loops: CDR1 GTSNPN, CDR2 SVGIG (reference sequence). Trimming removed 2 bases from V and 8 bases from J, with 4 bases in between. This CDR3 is CAWSPSNVLTF. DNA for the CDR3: TGTGCCTGGAGTCCTTCCAACGTCCTGACTTTC.

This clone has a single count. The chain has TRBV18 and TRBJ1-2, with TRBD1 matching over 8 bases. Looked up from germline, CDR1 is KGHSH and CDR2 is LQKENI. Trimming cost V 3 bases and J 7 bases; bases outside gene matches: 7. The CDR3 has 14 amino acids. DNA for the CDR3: TGTGCCAGCTCACCCCTGACAGGGGTAAGTGGCTACACCTTC. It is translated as CASSPLTGVSGYTF.

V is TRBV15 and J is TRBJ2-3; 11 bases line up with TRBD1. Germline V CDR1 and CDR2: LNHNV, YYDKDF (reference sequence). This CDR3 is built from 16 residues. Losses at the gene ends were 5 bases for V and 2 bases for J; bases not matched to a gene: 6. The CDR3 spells CATSGLGQGATDTQYF. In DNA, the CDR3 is TGTGCCACCAGCGGCTTAGGACAGGGGGCCACAGATACGCAGTATTTT.

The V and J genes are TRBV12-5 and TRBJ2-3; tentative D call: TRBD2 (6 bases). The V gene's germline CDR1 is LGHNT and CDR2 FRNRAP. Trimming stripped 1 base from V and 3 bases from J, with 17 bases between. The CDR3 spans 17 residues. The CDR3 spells CASGLDRGRGATDTQYF. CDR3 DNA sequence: TGTGCTAGTGGTTTGGACCGCGGGCGGGGTGCAACAGATACGCAGTATTTT.

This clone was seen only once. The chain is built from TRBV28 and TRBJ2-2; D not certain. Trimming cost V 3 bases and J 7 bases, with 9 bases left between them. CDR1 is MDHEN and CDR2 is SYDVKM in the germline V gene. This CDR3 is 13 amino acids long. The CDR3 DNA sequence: TGTGCCAGCAGTTTGGTGTTTAGCGGGGAGCTGTTTTTT. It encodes CASSLVFSGELFF. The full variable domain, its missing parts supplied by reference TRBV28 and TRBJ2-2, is DVKVTQSSRYLVKRTGEKVFLECVQDMDHENMFWYRQDPGLGLRLIYFSYDVKMKEKGDIPEGYSVSREKKERFSLILESASTNQTSMYLCASSLVFSGELFFGEGSRLTVL.

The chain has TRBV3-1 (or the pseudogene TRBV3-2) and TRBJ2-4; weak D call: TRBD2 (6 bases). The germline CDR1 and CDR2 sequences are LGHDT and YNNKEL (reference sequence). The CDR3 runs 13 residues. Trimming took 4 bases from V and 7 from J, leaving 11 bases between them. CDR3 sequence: CASSPGGGNIQYF. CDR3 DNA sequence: TGTGCCAGCAGCCCCGGTGGGGGGAACATTCAGTACTTC.

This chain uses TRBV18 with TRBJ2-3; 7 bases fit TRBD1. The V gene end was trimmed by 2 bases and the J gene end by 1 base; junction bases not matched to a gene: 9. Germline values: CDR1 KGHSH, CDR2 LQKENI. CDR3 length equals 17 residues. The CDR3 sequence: CASSPIRGGSGTDTQYF. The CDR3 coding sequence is TGTGCCAGCTCACCAATTCGAGGGGGCAGTGGCACAGATACGCAGTATTTT.

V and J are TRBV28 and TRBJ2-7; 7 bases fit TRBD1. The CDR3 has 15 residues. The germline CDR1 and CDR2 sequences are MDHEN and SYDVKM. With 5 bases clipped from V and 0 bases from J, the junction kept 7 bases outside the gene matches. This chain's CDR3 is CASSPTGTRSYEQYV. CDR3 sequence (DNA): TGTGCCAGCAGTCCGACAGGGACCCGCTCCTACGAGCAGTACGTC.

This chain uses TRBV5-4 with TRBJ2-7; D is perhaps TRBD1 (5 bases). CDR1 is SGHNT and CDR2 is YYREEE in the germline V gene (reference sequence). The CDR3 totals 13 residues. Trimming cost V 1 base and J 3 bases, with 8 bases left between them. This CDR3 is CASSLRQGYEQYF. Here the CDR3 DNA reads TGTGCCAGCAGCTTGAGGCAGGGCTACGAGCAGTACTTC.

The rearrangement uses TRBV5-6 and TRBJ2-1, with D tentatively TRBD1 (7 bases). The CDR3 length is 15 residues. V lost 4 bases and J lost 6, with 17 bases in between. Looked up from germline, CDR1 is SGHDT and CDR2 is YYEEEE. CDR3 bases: TGTGCCAGCAGCCACGGATACAGGGGAGGCAATGAGCAGTTCTTC. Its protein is CASSHGYRGGNEQFF.